Listed below are T cell receptor beta chains from one sample, sequenced in a study of blood T cell repertoires in COVID-19. Produced via immunoSEQ multiplex PCR; TCRdb's table is partial and in-frame only. This table holds 380,000 or so clones, roughly 88% found once. Specimen: PBMCs or T cells enriched from blood (not recorded which). The receptors come from a woman aged 25 to 39 with acute COVID-19. The CDR3 runs from the conserved cysteine through the conserved F or W. A D gene is named only where the DNA matches it firmly. Size is stated for part of the rows, as once, few or many counts, or as a class when the clone is expanded.

D | J | size | V | DNA | CDR3
TRBD1 | TRBJ1-4 | - | TRBV19 | TGTGCCAGTAGTATAGTCCCGACAGGGAGGAATGAAAAACTGTTTTTT | CASSIVPTGRNEKLFF
- | TRBJ1-1 | - | TRBV10-3 | TGTGCCATCAGTGATCCCGACAGGCCGAACACTGAAGCTTTCTTT | CAISDPDRPNTEAFF
TRBD2 | TRBJ2-7 | - | TRBV13 | TGTGCCAGCAGCCCGGGGACTAGTCCCTACGAGCAGTACTTC | CASSPGTSPYEQYF
TRBD1 | TRBJ1-2 | - | TRBV29-1 | TGCAGCGTTGAAGAGGACAGGGCCTATGGCTACACCTTC | CSVEEDRAYGYTF
- | TRBJ1-6 | - | TRBV28 | TGTGCCAGCAGTGCCGAGAGCTCTTATAATTCACCCCTCCACTTT | CASSAESSYNSPLHF
TRBD2 | TRBJ2-1 | - | TRBV7-3 | TGTGCCAGCAGCCCTCAGGGGCTAGCGGGGGCTCATGAGCAGTTCTTC | CASSPQGLAGAHEQFF
TRBD2 | TRBJ2-7 | - | TRBV5-1 | TGCGCCAGCAGCCCCGGGACTAGCGGGGGGGCACAGCAGTACTTC | CASSPGTSGGAQQYF
- | TRBJ1-1 | - | TRBV6-2/TRBV6-3 | TGTGCCAGCAGTATAAACAGGGCTTTAGCTGAAGCTTTCTTT | CASSINRALAEAFF
TRBD1 | TRBJ1-1 | - | TRBV5-1 | TGCGCCAGCAGCGTGGACAGGGCTCCGAACACTGAAGCTTTCTTT | CASSVDRAPNTEAFF
- | TRBJ2-3 | - | TRBV21-1 | TGTGCCAGCAGCACGAAACTAGCGGGACTCACAGATACGCAGTATTTT | CASSTKLAGLTDTQYF
- | TRBJ2-7 | - | TRBV5-1 | TGCGCCAGCAGCCCGGGGGAGGGGGTCGGCTCCTACGAGCAGTACTTC | CASSPGEGVGSYEQYF
- | TRBJ2-1 | - | TRBV18 | TGTGCCAGCTCATTAGCGGCACCCTCCTACAATGAGCAGTTCTTC | CASSLAAPSYNEQFF
TRBD1 | TRBJ2-7 | - | TRBV5-1 | TGCGCCAGCAGCTTCTTTCCCGGGACAGGTTCCTACGAGCAGTACTTC | CASSFFPGTGSYEQYF
TRBD1 | TRBJ2-5 | - | TRBV29-1 | TGCAGCGTTGTGGGGACAGGGGGATTGGAGACCCAGTACTTC | CSVVGTGGLETQYF
- | TRBJ2-6 | - | TRBV5-6 | TGTGCCAGCAGCCCGGGTGATAGGACTGGGGCCAACGTCCTGACTTTC | CASSPGDRTGANVLTF
- | TRBJ1-2 | - | TRBV19 | TGTGCCAGTAGTATAAGCCATCCACCGTCCTTCTATGGCTACACCTTC | CASSISHPPSFYGYTF
- | TRBJ2-7 | - | TRBV5-6 | TGTGCCAGCAGCTTAGGTACAGGGTTTAACGAGCAGTACTTC | CASSLGTGFNEQYF
TRBD1 | TRBJ1-2 | - | TRBV24-1 | TGTGCCACCAGTGAGGGGACAGTAGCTAACTATGGCTACACCTTC | CATSEGTVANYGYTF
- | TRBJ2-3 | - | TRBV9 | TGTGCCAGCAGCGTAGTGGCAGGGAGCACAGATACGCAGTATTTT | CASSVVAGSTDTQYF
- | TRBJ2-5 | - | TRBV7-3 | TGTGCCAGCAGCTCGCGGACTCGTGAGACCCAGTACTTC | CASSSRTRETQYF
- | TRBJ1-1 | - | TRBV4-1 | TGCGCCAGCAGCCAAGGGGCGACCAGTGGTGGGGCTTTCTTT | CASSQGATSGGAFF
- | TRBJ2-7 | - | TRBV7-3 | TGTGCCAGCAGCCCCGCGGTGGGCTACGAGCAGTACTTC | CASSPAVGYEQYF
- | TRBJ2-3 | few | TRBV10-1 | TGCGCCAGCAGTGACCCCCGTGGGGGGACAGATACGCAGTATTTT | CASSDPRGGTDTQYF
TRBD1 | TRBJ1-1 | - | TRBV11-2 | TGTGCCAGCAGCTTAAAAGGGGGGTATGGGACAGACCAGGCCACTGAAGCTTTCTTT | CASSLKGGYGTDQATEAFF
- | TRBJ2-6 | - | TRBV7-2 | TGTGCCAGCACAAATCGAGGGCCTGGGGCCAACGTCCTGACTTTC | CASTNRGPGANVLTF
TRBD1 | TRBJ2-1 | - | TRBV4-3 | TGCGCCAGCAGCCAGTCCGGGACAGGGATCTACAATGAGCAGTTCTTC | CASSQSGTGIYNEQFF
TRBD1 | TRBJ1-4 | - | TRBV7-9 | TGTGCCAGCAGCAAACACCGGGACAGAGACTTTAATGAAAAACTGTTTTTT | CASSKHRDRDFNEKLFF
TRBD2 | TRBJ2-2 | once | TRBV10-2 | TGCGCCAGCACTTCGACTAGCGGGGTGGGCACCGGGGAGCTGTTTTTT | CASTSTSGVGTGELFF
TRBD2 | TRBJ2-3 | - | TRBV5-1 | TGCGCCAGCAGCTTTCTGGGACGGGGGGGGCCTGCGGGCACAGATACGCAGTATTTT | CASSFLGRGGPAGTDTQYF
TRBD1 | TRBJ1-4 | - | TRBV5-1 | TGCGCCAGCAGCTTGGCCTACGGGGACAGTGGTGAAAAACTGTTTTTT | CASSLAYGDSGEKLFF
- | TRBJ1-1 | - | TRBV6-5 | TGTGCCAGCACCGGACACCACACTGAAGCTTTCTTT | CASTGHHTEAFF
- | TRBJ2-6 | - | TRBV9 | TGTGCCAGCAGCGTTCAGGGCTCTGGGGCCAACGTCCTGACTTTC | CASSVQGSGANVLTF
- | TRBJ2-2 | once | TRBV6-4 | TGTGCCAGCAGCCGGACAGTTCTTGCGAACACCGGGGAGCTGTTTTTT | CASSRTVLANTGELFF
- | TRBJ2-5 | - | TRBV24-1 | TGTGCCACAGGACAGCAAGAGACCCAGTACTTC | CATGQQETQYF
- | TRBJ2-7 | - | TRBV30 | TGTGCCTGGAGTTTCGGGGGCGAGCAGTACTTC | CAWSFGGEQYF
- | TRBJ1-6 | - | TRBV11-3 | TGTGCCAGCAGCTTAGGAACCGGAGATAATTCACCCCTCCACTTT | CASSLGTGDNSPLHF
- | TRBJ2-1 | - | TRBV20-1 | TGCAGTGCTAGTCAGGCAGGTTACGGTGAGCAGTTCTTC | CSASQAGYGEQFF
TRBD1 | TRBJ1-2 | - | TRBV5-6 | TGTGCCAGCAGCCCCCTGACAGGGCGGAGTGGCTACACCTTC | CASSPLTGRSGYTF
TRBD2 | TRBJ2-1 | - | TRBV29-1 | TGCAGCGTCCGGGGACTAGGATACAATGAGCAGTTCTTC | CSVRGLGYNEQFF
- | TRBJ1-2 | - | TRBV3-1/TRBV3-2 | TGTGCCAGCAGCCAAGTTACACCAAGCTATGGCTACACCTTC | CASSQVTPSYGYTF
TRBD1 | TRBJ1-6 | - | TRBV30 | TGTGCCTGGGAGACAGGGAGAACAAATTCACCCCTCCACTTT | CAWETGRTNSPLHF
TRBD2 | TRBJ2-3 | - | TRBV2 | TGTGCCAGCAAATCCGGGACTAGCGGGGACACAGATACGCAGTATTTT | CASKSGTSGDTDTQYF
- | TRBJ1-2 | - | TRBV13 | TGTGCCAGCAGCTTACTGGGGGGAACTAACTATGGCTACACCTTC | CASSLLGGTNYGYTF
- | TRBJ2-5 | - | TRBV25-1 | TGTGCCAGCAGCGTCTTAGAGGGGACCCAGTACTTC | CASSVLEGTQYF
- | TRBJ1-2 | - | TRBV5-1 | TGCGCCAGCAGCTTGCGTGAGGGGGTTGACTATGGCTACACCTTC | CASSLREGVDYGYTF
- | TRBJ1-6 | - | TRBV21-1 | TGTGCCAGCAGCCCGCAGGGGGCTAAGGACCCACCCCTCCACTTT | CASSPQGAKDPPLHF
TRBD1 | TRBJ1-5 | - | TRBV7-9 | TGTGCCAGCAGCCCCTCGACAGGGTTCCCCAATCAGCCCCAGCATTTT | CASSPSTGFPNQPQHF
TRBD2 | TRBJ2-1 | - | TRBV7-3 | TGTGCCAGCAGCTTCTTGCCGACTAGCGGGGGCTACAATGAGCAGTTCTTC | CASSFLPTSGGYNEQFF
- | TRBJ1-3 | once | TRBV18 | TGTGCCAGCGGGGCGGAGTACACTGGAAACACCATATATTTT | CASGAEYTGNTIYF
- | TRBJ2-2 | - | TRBV23-1 | TGCGCCAGCAGTCAGGGAGGCAGGGGGGCAACGAACACCGGGGAGCTGTTTTTT | CASSQGGRGATNTGELFF
- | TRBJ2-7 | - | TRBV7-9 | TGTGCCAGCAGCCCAGACTACGAGCAGTACTTC | CASSPDYEQYF
- | TRBJ1-2 | - | TRBV2 | TGTGCCAGCAGTGAAGGGGCAGGGCGCTATGGCTACACCTTC | CASSEGAGRYGYTF
TRBD1 | TRBJ1-5 | - | TRBV30 | TGTGCCTGGAGTCATAGGGCAGGGGGCTTTCAGCCCCAGCATTTT | CAWSHRAGGFQPQHF
TRBD1 | TRBJ1-2 | - | TRBV24-1 | TGTGCCACCAGTCCTCGATGGGGACAGGCATCTTGGGGCTACACCTTC | CATSPRWGQASWGYTF
- | TRBJ2-1 | - | TRBV19 | TGTGCCAGTAGTATCGACAGGCCGGGGGAGCAGTTCTTC | CASSIDRPGEQFF